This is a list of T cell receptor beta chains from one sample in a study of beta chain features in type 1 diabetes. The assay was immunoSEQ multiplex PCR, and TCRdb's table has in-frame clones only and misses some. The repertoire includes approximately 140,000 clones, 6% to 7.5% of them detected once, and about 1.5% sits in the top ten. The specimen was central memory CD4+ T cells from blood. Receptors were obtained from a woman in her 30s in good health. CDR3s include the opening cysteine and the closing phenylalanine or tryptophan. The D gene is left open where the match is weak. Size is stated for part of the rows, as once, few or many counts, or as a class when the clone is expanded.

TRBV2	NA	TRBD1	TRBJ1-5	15	CASRGQSHSNQPQHF	TGTGCCAGCAGGGGACAGAGCCATAGCAATCAGCCCCAGCATTTT
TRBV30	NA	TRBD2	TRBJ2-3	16	CAWSGSSGSRTDTQYF	TGTGCCTGGAGTGGAAGTAGCGGGAGCCGCACAGATACGCAGTATTTT
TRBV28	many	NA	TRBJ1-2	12	CASSLLNYGYTF	TGTGCCAGCAGCCTACTCAACTATGGCTACACCTTC
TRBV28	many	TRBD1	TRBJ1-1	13	CASSRDRVTEAFF	TGTGCCAGCAGCCGGGACAGAGTCACTGAAGCTTTCTTT
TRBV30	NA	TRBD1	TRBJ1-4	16	CAWSTRTGTGGEKLFF	TGTGCCTGGAGTACTCGCACCGGGACAGGGGGCGAAAAACTGTTTTTT
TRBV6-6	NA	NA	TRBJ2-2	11	CASSQTGELFF	TGTGCCAGCAGCCAGACCGGGGAGCTGTTTTTT
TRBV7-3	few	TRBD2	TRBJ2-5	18	CASSPGTSGRVRQETQYF	TGTGCCAGCAGCCCCGGGACTAGCGGGAGAGTCCGCCAAGAGACCCAGTACTTC
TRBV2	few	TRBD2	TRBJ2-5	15	CASSERLAGEETQYF	TGTGCCAGCAGTGAAAGGCTAGCGGGAGAAGAGACCCAGTACTTC
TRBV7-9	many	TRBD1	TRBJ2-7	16	CASSSLDRGLSYEQYF	TGTGCCAGCAGCTCTCTAGACAGGGGGCTCTCCTACGAGCAGTACTTC
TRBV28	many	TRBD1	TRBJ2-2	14	CASSFGTDYGELFF	TGTGCCAGCAGTTTCGGGACAGATTACGGGGAGCTGTTTTTT
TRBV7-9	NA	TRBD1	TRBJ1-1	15	CASSFYRGQNTEAFF	TGTGCCAGCAGCTTCTACAGGGGGCAGAACACTGAAGCTTTCTTT
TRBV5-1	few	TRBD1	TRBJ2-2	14	CASSGQGGTGELFF	TGCGCCAGCAGCGGACAGGGGGGCACCGGGGAGCTGTTTTTT
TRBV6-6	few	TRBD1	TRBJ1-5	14	CASSQTTGNQPQHF	TGTGCCAGCAGCCAAACGACAGGGAATCAGCCCCAGCATTTT
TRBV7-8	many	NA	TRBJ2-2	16	CASSAISGTNTGELFF	TGTGCCAGCAGCGCAATAAGCGGAACGAACACCGGGGAGCTGTTTTTT
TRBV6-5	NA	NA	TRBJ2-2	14	CASRRTENTGELFF	TGTGCCAGCAGGAGGACAGAGAACACCGGGGAGCTGTTTTTT
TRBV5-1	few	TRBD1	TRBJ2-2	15	CASSSGQVNTGELFF	TGCGCCAGCAGCTCCGGACAGGTGAACACCGGGGAGCTGTTTTTT
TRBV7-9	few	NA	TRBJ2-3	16	CASSLAMAGGTDTQYF	TGTGCCAGCAGCTTAGCGATGGCAGGGGGCACAGATACGCAGTATTTT
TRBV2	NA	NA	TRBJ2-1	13	CASMRTSYNEQFF	TGTGCCAGCATGCGGACTTCCTACAATGAGCAGTTCTTC
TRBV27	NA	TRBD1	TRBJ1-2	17	CASSSYATGGVSHGYTF	TGTGCCAGCAGTTCTTACGCCACAGGGGGCGTTTCACATGGCTACACCTTC
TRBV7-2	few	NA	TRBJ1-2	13	CASSLAGADGYTF	TGTGCCAGCAGCTTAGCAGGGGCAGATGGCTACACCTTC
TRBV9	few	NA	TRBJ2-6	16	CASSAGPEAGANVLTF	TGTGCCAGCAGTGCGGGTCCCGAGGCTGGGGCCAACGTCCTGACTTTC
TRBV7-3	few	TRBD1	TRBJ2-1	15	CASSWRGQGMAEQFF	TGTGCCAGCAGCTGGCGGGGACAGGGGATGGCTGAGCAGTTCTTC
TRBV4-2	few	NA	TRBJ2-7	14	CASSQGTAAYEQYF	TGTGCCAGCAGCCAAGGGACAGCGGCCTACGAGCAGTACTTC
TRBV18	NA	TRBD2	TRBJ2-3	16	CASSPRLAGSTDTQYF	TGTGCCAGCTCACCGCGACTAGCGGGCAGCACAGATACGCAGTATTTT
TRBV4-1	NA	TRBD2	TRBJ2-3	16	CASSLLGLAGVNTQYF	TGCGCCAGCAGCCTCCTGGGACTAGCGGGAGTGAATACGCAGTATTTT
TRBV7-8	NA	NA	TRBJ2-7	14	CASSLELLSYEQYF	TGTGCCAGCAGCTTAGAGCTATTGTCCTACGAGCAGTACTTC
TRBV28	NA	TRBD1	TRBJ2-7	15	CASRPQSTGSYEQYF	TGTGCCAGCAGACCCCAATCGACAGGGTCCTACGAGCAGTACTTC
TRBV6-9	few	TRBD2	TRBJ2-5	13	CASGSSGKETQYF	TGTGCCAGCGGATCTAGCGGGAAGGAGACCCAGTACTTC
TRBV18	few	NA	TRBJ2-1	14	CASSPMAEVNEQFF	TGTGCCAGCTCACCAATGGCAGAAGTGAATGAGCAGTTCTTC
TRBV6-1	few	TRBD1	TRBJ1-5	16	CASSGGQGRRNQPQHF	TGTGCCAGCAGTGGAGGACAGGGACGAAGAAATCAGCCCCAGCATTTT
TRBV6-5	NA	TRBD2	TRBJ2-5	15	CASRPLIAGQETQYF	TGTGCCAGCAGACCCTTGATAGCGGGACAAGAGACCCAGTACTTC
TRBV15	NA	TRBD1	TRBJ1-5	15	CATSRVRGGTQPQHF	TGTGCCACCAGCAGAGTTAGAGGGGGCACTCAGCCCCAGCATTTT
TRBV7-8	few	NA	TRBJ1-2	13	CASSRTANYGYTF	TGTGCCAGCAGCAGGACAGCGAACTATGGCTACACCTTC
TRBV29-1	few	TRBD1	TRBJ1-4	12	CSVWTGDEKLFF	TGCAGCGTTTGGACAGGAGATGAAAAACTGTTTTTT
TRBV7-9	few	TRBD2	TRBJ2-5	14	CASSFGTSAETQYF	TGTGCCAGCAGCTTCGGTACTAGCGCTGAGACCCAGTACTTC
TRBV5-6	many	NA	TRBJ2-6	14	CASNRRSGANVLTF	TGTGCCAGCAACAGACGCTCTGGGGCCAACGTCCTGACTTTC
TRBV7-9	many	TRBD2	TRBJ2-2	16	CASSFLSGSGSGELFF	TGTGCCAGCAGCTTTCTGAGCGGGAGTGGTAGCGGGGAGCTGTTTTTT
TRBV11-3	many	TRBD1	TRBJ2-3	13	CASSPGGADTQYF	TGTGCCAGCAGCCCAGGGGGCGCAGATACGCAGTATTTT
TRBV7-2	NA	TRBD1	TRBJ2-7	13	CASSVKTGLEQYF	TGTGCCAGCAGCGTCAAGACAGGGCTCGAGCAGTACTTC
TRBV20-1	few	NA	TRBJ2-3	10	CSASRDTQYF	TGCAGTGCCTCACGGGATACGCAGTATTTT
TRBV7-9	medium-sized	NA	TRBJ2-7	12	CASSLENYEQYF	TGTGCCAGCAGCTTGGAGAACTACGAGCAGTACTTC
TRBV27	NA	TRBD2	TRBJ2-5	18	CASTRMGLAGANQETQYF	TGTGCCAGCACCCGTATGGGGCTAGCGGGAGCCAACCAAGAGACCCAGTACTTC
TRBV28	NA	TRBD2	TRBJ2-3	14	CASRSGIDTDTQYF	TGTGCCAGCAGGAGCGGGATTGACACAGATACGCAGTATTTT
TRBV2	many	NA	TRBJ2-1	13	CASSVEGTNEQFF	TGTGCCAGCAGTGTAGAGGGTACGAATGAGCAGTTCTTC
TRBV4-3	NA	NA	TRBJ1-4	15	CASSPTSAAFQKLFF	TGCGCCAGCAGCCCCACCAGTGCGGCGTTCCAGAAACTGTTTTTT
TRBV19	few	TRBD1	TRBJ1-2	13	CASSKQGQGRYTF	TGTGCCAGTAGTAAACAGGGACAGGGACGCTACACCTTC
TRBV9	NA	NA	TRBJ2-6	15	CASSVSGSGANVLTF	TGTGCCAGCAGCGTCTCGGGCTCTGGGGCCAACGTCCTGACTTTC
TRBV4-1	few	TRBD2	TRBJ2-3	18	CASSQVGSSGISTDTQYF	TGCGCCAGCAGCCAAGTGGGATCTAGCGGGATAAGCACAGATACGCAGTATTTT
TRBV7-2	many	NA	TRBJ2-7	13	CASSLAPPGEQYF	TGTGCCAGCAGCTTGGCCCCACCGGGGGAGCAGTACTTC
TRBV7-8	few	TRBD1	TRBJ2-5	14	CASSLTRGTETQYF	TGTGCCAGCAGCTTAACCAGGGGGACGGAGACCCAGTACTTC
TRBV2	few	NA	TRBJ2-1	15	CASSGSGGSYNEQFF	TGTGCCAGCAGTGGAAGCGGAGGCTCCTACAATGAGCAGTTCTTC
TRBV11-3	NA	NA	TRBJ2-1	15	CASSLDSAGGNEQFF	TGTGCCAGCAGCTTAGATTCGGCAGGGGGGAATGAGCAGTTCTTC
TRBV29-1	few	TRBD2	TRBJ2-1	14	CSTGGLAEGTEQFF	TGCAGCACCGGGGGACTAGCGGAGGGGACTGAGCAGTTCTTC
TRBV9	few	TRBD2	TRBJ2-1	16	CASSVRGGPTYNEQFF	TGTGCCAGCAGCGTACGGGGGGGCCCGACCTACAATGAGCAGTTCTTC
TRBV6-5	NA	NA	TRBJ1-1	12	CASNRARTEAFF	TGTGCCAGCAACAGGGCACGGACTGAAGCTTTCTTT
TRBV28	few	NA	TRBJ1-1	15	CASRVGGGWATEAFF	TGTGCCAGCAGAGTTGGTGGGGGGTGGGCCACTGAAGCTTTCTTT